The 27 T cell receptor beta chains below all came from one sample that was sequenced in a study of T cells in Graves' hyperthyroidism and ophthalmopathy. Amplification of TCR beta CDR3 regions used RNA as the template. An initial round of RT-PCR targeting the TCR CDR3 relied on the HTBI primer set. TCRdb analysed the multiplex PCR reads with MiXCR anew, one entry per CDR3 protein. Found here are roughly 330,000 distinct CDR3 sequences, around 16% of them singletons; the top ten hold around a third. The sample comprised blood. The receptors derive from a man in his thirties or forties with Graves' hyperthyroidism.

This clonotype was seen repeatedly, ten times or more. The gene calls are TRBV3-1 and TRBJ2-5; no reliable D call. The CDR3 sequence is 13 residues long. V lost 1 base, J lost 9 bases, and 12 bases lay in between. CDR1 is LGHDT and CDR2 is YNNKEL in the germline V gene (reference sequence). This chain's CDR3 is CASSQVPSGPQYF. In nucleotides, the CDR3 is TGTGCCAGCAGCCAAGTTCCCTCCGGCCCCCAGTACTTC.

The chain uses TRBV11-2 and TRBJ2-1, with D perhaps matching TRBD1 or TRBD2 (6 bases each). CDR3 length equals 16 residues. Germline loops: CDR1 SGHAT, CDR2 FQNNGV. The V end was cut by 5 bases, the J end by 5 bases, with 19 bases between. The CDR3: CASSTFGGRRNNEQFF. The CDR3 DNA reads TGTGCCAGCAGCACATTCGGGGGCCGCAGGAACAATGAGCAGTTCTTC.

This clonotype has ten or more counts. The V gene is TRBV12-3 or TRBV12-4, the J gene TRBJ2-1; D not resolved. CDR3 length: 12 residues. Trimming took 3 bases from V and 4 from J, leaving 4 bases between them. This CDR3 reads CASSFRYNEQFF. The CDR3 DNA reads TGTGCCAGCAGTTTCCGGTACAATGAGCAGTTCTTC.

A few counts support this clonotype. The chain recombines TRBV29-1 with TRBJ2-1; perhaps D is TRBD1 or TRBD2 (5 bases each). Looked up from germline, CDR1 is SQVTM and CDR2 is ANQGSEA. V dropped 6 bases and J dropped 5 bases, with 11 bases sitting between them. The CDR3 consists of 12 residues. The CDR3 DNA is TGCAGCGTACCGGGACCTCACAATGAGCAGTTCTTC. It encodes CSVPGPHNEQFF.

This clonotype came up a few times. The rearrangement links TRBV10-1 to TRBJ2-7; 8 bases map to TRBD1. J was trimmed by 6 bases and V by 4 bases; bases with no gene match: 5. CDR3 size: 13 residues. Per germline, CDR1 WNHNN and CDR2 SYGVQD (reference sequence). Here the CDR3 DNA reads TGCGCCAGCAGTGCGGACAGGGCTGGCGAGCAGTACTTC. It codes for CASSADRAGEQYF.

This clonotype was recorded many times. The gene calls are TRBV20-1 and TRBJ1-2, with 9 bases matching TRBD1. The junction had 11 bases not matched to a gene; V was cut back by 7 bases and J by 8 bases. This CDR3 has 13 residues. CDR1 DFQATT and CDR2 SNEGSKA come from the germline V gene (reference sequence). DNA of the CDR3: TGCAGTGGTCCAACAGGGGGCTTCGGGGGCTACACCTTC. Residues: CSGPTGGFGGYTF.

In its sample, this clonotype was seen once. The chain couples TRBV11-3 to TRBJ2-1; TRBD2 matches at 10 bases. This CDR3 is 15 amino acids long. The J segment lost 2 bases and the V segment lost 9 bases, leaving 7 bases of the junction unmatched. Germline assignment: CDR1 SGHNT and CDR2 YENEEA. CDR3 DNA: TGTGCCAGTAGTAGCGGGAGGCCCCCCTACAATGAGCAGTTCTTC. Its translation: CASSSGRPPYNEQFF.

This clonotype was recorded at least ten times. The chain uses TRBV30 and TRBJ2-1; tentative D call: TRBD2 (6 bases). CDR1 and CDR2 (germline): GTSNPN, SVGIG (reference sequence). The V gene lost 5 bases and the J gene lost 3 bases, with 8 bases spanning the gap. The CDR3 extends over 12 amino acids. DNA for the CDR3: TGTGCCTGGCGCGGGAACTACAATGAGCAGTTCTTC. Translation gives CAWRGNYNEQFF.

The J gene is TRBJ2-3, the V gene TRBV3-1; D not resolved. V was shortened by 1 base and J by 0 bases, with 8 bases between the two germline ends. Germline CDR1 LGHDT, CDR2 YNNKEL (reference sequence). The CDR3 contains 15 residues. The CDR3 nucleotides read TGTGCCAGCAGCCAAGTCCCAACTAGCACAGATACGCAGTATTTT. It yields the protein CASSQVPTSTDTQYF.

This chain links TRBV20-1 with TRBJ2-3; D is undetermined. CDR1 and CDR2 from the germline V gene are DFQATT and SNEGSKA (reference sequence). The ends were cut back, 0 bases at V and 2 bases at J, with 9 bases in the middle. The length of the CDR3 is 14 residues. CDR3 sequence (DNA): TGCAGTGCTAGAGATAGTTCATCCACAGATACGCAGTATTTT. This codes for CSARDSSSTDTQYF.

The rearrangement uses TRBV6-4 and TRBJ2-1; D is unresolved. This CDR3 comprises 14 residues. Germline assignment: CDR1 MRHNA and CDR2 SNTAGT. Trimming cost V 0 bases and J 6 bases, with 9 bases left between them. The CDR3 region is CASSDSGMGNEQFF. CDR3 nucleotides: TGTGCCAGCAGTGACTCAGGGATGGGCAATGAGCAGTTCTTC.

The chain employs TRBV20-1 and TRBJ1-6; a weak D match, TRBD1 (5 bases). The ends were cut back, 3 bases at V and 9 bases at J, with 21 bases in the middle. The germline CDR1 and CDR2 sequences are DFQATT and SNEGSKA (reference sequence). CDR3 size: 16 residues. CDR3 DNA sequence: TGCAGTGCTAGGGGGCCCGGGGCAAGCAGTCGTTCACCCCTCCACTTT. Its protein is CSARGPGASSRSPLHF.

This chain connects TRBV6-1 to TRBJ1-5, with D maybe TRBD1 (5 bases). Per germline, CDR1 MNHNS and CDR2 SASEGT. The CDR3 consists of 14 residues. Trimming pared 6 bases from V and 6 bases from J, leaving 15 bases between. The DNA for the CDR3 is TGTGCCAGCAGCCCCCCTTGGGGACCTCAGCCCCAGCATTTT. This sequence encodes CASSPPWGPQPQHF.

In its sample, this clonotype was seen many times. V and J are TRBV12-3 or TRBV12-4 and TRBJ2-1; no clear D gene. The CDR3 totals 14 residues. V was clipped by 6 bases and J by 4 bases, with 13 bases between them. In DNA form, the CDR3 reads TGTGCCAGCAGCCCTTCCGGCCGTTACAATGAGCAGTTCTTC. Translating it yields CASSPSGRYNEQFF.

This chain uses TRBV14 with TRBJ2-2, with D uncertain. Germline V CDR1 and CDR2: SGHDN, FVKESK. The CDR3 contains 16 residues. Trimming stripped 1 base from V and 3 bases from J, with 12 bases between. CDR3 coding DNA: TGTGCCAGCAGCCAAGTGTTTGGCTATTACACCGGGGAGCTGTTTTTT. This sequence encodes CASSQVFGYYTGELFF.

The chain carries TRBV7-3 and TRBJ1-2; the match to TRBD1 covers 7 bases. The junction had 8 bases not matched to a gene; V was cut back by 5 bases and J by 8 bases. Germline V gives CDR1 SGHTA, CDR2 FQGTGA. The CDR3 covers 13 residues. The CDR3 nucleotides read TGTGCCAGCAGCCGACTTTCAGGGGGAGGCTACACCTTC. Amino acids: CASSRLSGGGYTF.

The genes are TRBV6-1 and TRBJ2-2, with 12 bases fitting TRBD2. This CDR3 has 15 residues. V lost 10 bases to trimming and J lost 5 bases; unmatched junction nucleotides: 8. Germline-derived CDR1 and CDR2 are MNHNS and SASEGT. CDR3 bases: TGTGCCACCCGACTAGCGGGAGTTTTAACCGGGGAGCTGTTTTTT. It specifies CATRLAGVLTGELFF.

This clonotype appeared many times. This CDR3 is CASSLQGGRETQYF. In nucleotides, the CDR3 is TGTGCCAGCAGCTTACAGGGGGGACGAGAGACCCAGTACTTC. The V gene is TRBV7-3, the J gene TRBJ2-5, with a possible D match to TRBD1 (7 bases). Germline lookup yields CDR1 SGHTA and CDR2 FQGTGA. Trimming left V 2 bases short and J 4 bases short, with 11 bases between. The CDR3 loop spans 14 amino acids.

This clonotype was seen once. The genes are TRBV11-2 and TRBJ2-4; D perhaps matches TRBD1 (6 bases). The CDR3 has 13 residues. Germline loops: CDR1 SGHAT, CDR2 FQNNGV. The V gene lost 0 bases and the J gene lost 13 bases, with 13 bases spanning the gap. CDR3 residues: CASSLDRTAQQYF. In DNA, the CDR3 is TGTGCCAGCAGCTTAGACCGGACAGCCCAACAGTACTTC.

In this sample, this clonotype turned up many times. The chain combines TRBV12-3 or TRBV12-4 with TRBJ2-3; TRBD2 might be the D (6 bases). Trimming took 6 bases from V and 5 from J, leaving 9 bases between them. This CDR3 has 12 amino acids. The DNA of the CDR3 is TGTGCCAGCAGCACCGGGGGAGATACGCAGTATTTT. This codes for CASSTGGDTQYF.

This clonotype was counted only a few times. The V gene is TRBV6-2 or TRBV6-3, the J gene TRBJ1-1; 9 nucleotides match TRBD1. Trimming removed 5 bases from V and 10 bases from J; junction bases left unmatched: 11. The CDR3 runs 14 residues. CDR1 is MNHEY, CDR2 SVGEGT, per germline. The CDR3 spells CASSGSPGQGTAFF. The DNA of the CDR3 is TGTGCCAGCAGTGGCTCTCCCGGACAGGGGACAGCTTTCTTT.

In its sample, this clonotype was seen a few times. This sequence joins TRBV15 and TRBJ2-7, with D unresolved. The V gene lost 2 bases and the J gene lost 1 base, with 18 bases spanning the gap. Germline assignment: CDR1 LNHNV and CDR2 YYDKDF (reference sequence). CDR3 length equals 17 residues. For the CDR3, the DNA is TGTGCCACCAGCAGAACCGACAACTTACCCGGGTCCTACGAGCAGTACTTC. Its protein product is CATSRTDNLPGSYEQYF.

V usage is TRBV27 and J usage is TRBJ1-2; D may be TRBD1 (6 bases). V was clipped by 0 bases and J by 8 bases, with 22 bases between them. The CDR3 is 17 amino acids. Germline CDR1 MNHEY, CDR2 SMNVEV (reference sequence). CDR3: CASSLSTRGGEGWGYTF. The CDR3, as DNA: TGTGCCAGCAGTTTATCTACGAGGGGGGGTGAGGGGTGGGGCTACACCTTC.

This clonotype was detected many times. The chain employs TRBV7-2 and TRBJ2-7; 11 bases line up with TRBD2. V gave up 1 base and J gave up 1 base; unmatched junction bases: 3. Germline CDR1 and CDR2: SGHTA and FQGNSA. This CDR3 spans 16 amino acids. CDR3 DNA sequence: TGTGCCAGCAGCTTAGATGGGACTAGCGGTTCCTACGAGCAGTACTTC. It codes for CASSLDGTSGSYEQYF.

This clonotype was seen at least ten times. The rearrangement uses TRBV15 and TRBJ1-1, with D hard to call. The CDR3 loop spans 13 amino acids. Trimming took 0 bases from V and 7 from J, leaving 9 bases between them. In germline, CDR1 is LNHNV, CDR2 YYDKDF (reference sequence). CDR3 nucleotide sequence: TGTGCCACCAGCAGAGATCCGAGGCGTGAAGCTTTCTTT. Residues: CATSRDPRREAFF.

The chain combines TRBV7-8 with TRBJ1-5; 7 nucleotides agree with TRBD1. J was trimmed by 2 bases and V by 2 bases; bases with no gene match: 12. This CDR3 is built from 18 residues. The germline CDR1 and CDR2 sequences are SGHVS and FQNEAQ. CDR3 residues: CASSLTRDSLGGNQPQHF. CDR3 nucleotide sequence: TGTGCCAGCAGCTTAACAAGGGACAGCCTAGGAGGCAATCAGCCCCAGCATTTT.

This clonotype was counted a few times. V and J are TRBV28 and TRBJ2-2; no clear D. CDR3 length: 17 amino acids. V lost 4 bases to trimming and J lost 5 bases, with 20 bases between them. From germline, CDR1 is MDHEN and CDR2 SYDVKM. CDR3 nucleotides: TGTGCCAGCAGTTCGATCCGAAACTCACCTACGACCGGGGAGCTGTTTTTT. Protein sequence: CASSSIRNSPTTGELFF.